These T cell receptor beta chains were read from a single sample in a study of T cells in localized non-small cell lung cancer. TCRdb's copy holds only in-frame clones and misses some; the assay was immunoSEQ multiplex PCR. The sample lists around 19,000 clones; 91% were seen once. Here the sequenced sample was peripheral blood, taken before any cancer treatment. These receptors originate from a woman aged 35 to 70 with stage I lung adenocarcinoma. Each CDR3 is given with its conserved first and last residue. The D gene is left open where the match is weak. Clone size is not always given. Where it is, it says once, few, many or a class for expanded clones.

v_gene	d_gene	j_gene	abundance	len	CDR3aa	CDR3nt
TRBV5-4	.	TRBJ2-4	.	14	CASSLAGLGNIQYF	TGTGCCAGCAGCTTGGCAGGGTTGGGAAACATTCAGTACTTC
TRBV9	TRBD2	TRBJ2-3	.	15	CASSVQRGGTDTQYF	TGTGCCAGCAGCGTACAGCGGGGGGGCACAGATACGCAGTATTTT
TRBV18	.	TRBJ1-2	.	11	CASSPDRGYTF	TGTGCCAGCTCACCTGACAGAGGCTACACCTTC
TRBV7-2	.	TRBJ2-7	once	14	CASSLDGGPYEQYF	TGTGCCAGCAGCTTAGATGGGGGGCCCTACGAGCAGTACTTC
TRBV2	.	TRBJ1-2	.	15	CASSEITGNPYGYTF	TGTGCCAGCAGCGAGATAACAGGAAATCCCTATGGCTACACCTTC
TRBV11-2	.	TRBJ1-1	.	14	CASSLGGWNTEAFF	TGTGCCAGCAGCTTAGGGGGCTGGAACACTGAAGCTTTCTTT
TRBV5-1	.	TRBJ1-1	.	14	CASTLVTGDTEAFF	TGCGCCAGCACCCTTGTTACGGGGGACACTGAAGCTTTCTTT
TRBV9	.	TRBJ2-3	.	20	CASSVDLGAGWEPSTDTQYF	TGTGCCAGCAGCGTAGATTTAGGGGCAGGGTGGGAACCTAGCACAGATACGCAGTATTTT
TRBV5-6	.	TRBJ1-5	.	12	CASSAQHQPQHF	TGTGCCAGCAGCGCACAGCATCAGCCCCAGCATTTT
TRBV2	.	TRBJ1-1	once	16	CASSEMVLGVNTEAFF	TGTGCCAGCAGTGAAATGGTCTTGGGGGTGAACACTGAAGCTTTCTTT
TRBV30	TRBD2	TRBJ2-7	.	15	CAWSGGGRFSYEQYF	TGTGCCTGGAGTGGCGGGGGTCGGTTCTCCTACGAGCAGTACTTC
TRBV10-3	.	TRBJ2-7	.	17	CAISESISIRRGYEQYF	TGTGCCATCAGTGAGTCTATTAGTATAAGGAGGGGCTACGAGCAGTACTTC
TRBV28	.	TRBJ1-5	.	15	CASSQVIKGGQPQHF	TGTGCCAGCAGTCAGGTGATAAAGGGAGGTCAGCCCCAGCATTTT
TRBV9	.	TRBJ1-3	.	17	CASSPGTGVAFGNTIYF	TGTGCCAGCAGCCCAGGGACGGGAGTCGCTTTTGGAAACACCATATATTTT
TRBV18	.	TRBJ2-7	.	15	CASSQSRVRSYEQYF	TGTGCCAGCTCACAATCGAGGGTTAGGTCCTACGAGCAGTACTTC
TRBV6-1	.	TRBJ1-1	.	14	CASSPGHPNTEAFF	TGTGCCAGCAGCCCGGGACATCCGAACACTGAAGCTTTCTTT
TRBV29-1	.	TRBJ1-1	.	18	CSVDLVMFGGREKPEAFF	TGCAGCGTTGATCTTGTCATGTTTGGGGGGCGGGAGAAGCCTGAAGCTTTCTTT
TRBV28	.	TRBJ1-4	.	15	CASSLGSAGDEKLFF	TGTGCCAGCAGTTTAGGCAGCGCAGGGGATGAAAAACTGTTTTTT
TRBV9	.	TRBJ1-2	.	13	CASSVETAGGYTF	TGTGCCAGCAGCGTAGAAACGGCGGGAGGCTACACCTTC
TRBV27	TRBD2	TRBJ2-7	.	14	CASSSPGLAYEQYF	TGTGCCAGCAGTTCCCCGGGACTAGCGTACGAGCAGTACTTC
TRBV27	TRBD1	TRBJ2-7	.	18	CASSLPGGTGPNSYEQYF	TGTGCCAGCAGTCTACCCGGCGGGACAGGGCCCAATTCCTACGAGCAGTACTTC
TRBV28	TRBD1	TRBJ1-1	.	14	CASSSPGTGDLAFF	TGTGCCAGCAGTTCGCCCGGGACAGGGGATCTGGCTTTCTTT
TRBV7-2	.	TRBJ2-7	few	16	CASSLPLTGVMHEQYF	TGTGCCAGCAGCCTACCCCTGACCGGAGTAATGCACGAGCAGTACTTC
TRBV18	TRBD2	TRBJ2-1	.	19	CASSPPASGGAGGYNEQFF	TGTGCCAGCTCACCACCTGCTAGCGGGGGGGCCGGAGGGTACAATGAGCAGTTCTTC
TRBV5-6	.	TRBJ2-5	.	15	CASSVGWGVQETQYF	TGTGCCAGCAGCGTAGGATGGGGGGTCCAAGAGACCCAGTACTTC
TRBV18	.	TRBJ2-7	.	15	CASSPLGTGSTEQYF	TGTGCCAGCTCACCACTAGGAACAGGGAGCACCGAGCAGTACTTC
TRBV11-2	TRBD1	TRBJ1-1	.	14	CASSFDRGLTEAFF	TGTGCCAGCAGCTTCGACAGGGGGCTCACTGAAGCTTTCTTT
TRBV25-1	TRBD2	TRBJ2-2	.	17	CASSDPPTSEDTGELFF	TGTGCCAGCAGTGACCCCCCTACTAGCGAAGACACCGGGGAGCTGTTTTTT
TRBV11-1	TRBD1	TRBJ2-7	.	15	CASSVMGTVTGEQYF	TGTGCCAGCAGCGTAATGGGGACAGTGACGGGCGAGCAGTACTTC
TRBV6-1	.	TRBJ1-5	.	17	CASSGGGGQGRNQPQHF	TGTGCCAGCAGTGGGGGTGGGGGTCAGGGACGCAATCAGCCCCAGCATTTT
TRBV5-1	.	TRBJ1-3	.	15	CASSLNDNSGNTIYF	TGCGCCAGCAGCTTAAATGACAACTCTGGAAACACCATATATTTT
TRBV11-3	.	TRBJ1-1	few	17	CASSLSVLLALNTEAFF	TGTGCCAGCAGCTTGTCAGTCTTACTAGCCTTGAACACTGAAGCTTTCTTT
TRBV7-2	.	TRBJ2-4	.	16	CASSPRGFGAKNIQYF	TGTGCCAGCAGCCCCAGGGGATTTGGGGCCAAAAACATTCAGTACTTC
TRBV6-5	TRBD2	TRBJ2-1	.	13	CASSPGTRSEQFF	TGTGCCAGCAGCCCTGGGACTAGAAGTGAGCAGTTCTTC
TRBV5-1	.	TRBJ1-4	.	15	CASSLYPGPNEKLFF	TGCGCCAGCAGCTTGTATCCGGGGCCTAATGAAAAACTGTTTTTT
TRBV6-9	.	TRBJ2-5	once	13	CASSSRRQETQYF	TGTGCCAGCAGTTCCCGCAGACAAGAGACCCAGTACTTC
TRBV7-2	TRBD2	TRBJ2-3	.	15	CASSFSSGRADTQYF	TGTGCCAGCAGCTTTTCTAGCGGGAGGGCCGATACGCAGTATTTT
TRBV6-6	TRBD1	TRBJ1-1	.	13	CASSPAGGREAFF	TGTGCCAGCAGTCCGGCAGGGGGGAGGGAAGCTTTCTTT
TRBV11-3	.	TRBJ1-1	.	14	CASSPDGPNTEAFF	TGTGCCAGCAGCCCGGACGGTCCGAACACTGAAGCTTTCTTT
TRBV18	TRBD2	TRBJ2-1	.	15	CASSPTGTSGNEQFF	TGTGCCAGCTCACCTACCGGGACTAGCGGCAATGAGCAGTTCTTC
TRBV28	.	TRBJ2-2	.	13	CASSLSWPGELFF	TGTGCCAGCAGTTTATCATGGCCCGGGGAGCTGTTTTTT
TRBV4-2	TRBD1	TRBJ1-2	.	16	CASSRIGQGLGNGYTF	TGTGCCAGCAGCCGTATCGGACAGGGTCTAGGTAACGGCTACACCTTC
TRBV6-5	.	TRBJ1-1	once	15	CASSLSYDLNTEAFF	TGTGCCAGCAGCCTCTCTTACGATTTGAACACTGAAGCTTTCTTT
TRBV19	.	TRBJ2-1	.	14	CASSSPTGYNEQFF	TGTGCCAGTAGTAGTCCGACAGGCTACAATGAGCAGTTCTTC
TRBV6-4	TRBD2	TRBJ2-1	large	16	CASSDSASGTYNEQFF	TGTGCCAGCAGTGACTCTGCTAGCGGGACTTACAATGAGCAGTTCTTC
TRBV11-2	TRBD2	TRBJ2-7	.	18	CASSSLRLARRGSYEQYF	TGTGCCAGCAGCTCCCTTCGACTAGCCCGCCGGGGCTCCTACGAGCAGTACTTC
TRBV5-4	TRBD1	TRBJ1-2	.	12	CASSTGQDGYTF	TGTGCCAGCAGCACGGGACAGGATGGCTACACCTTC